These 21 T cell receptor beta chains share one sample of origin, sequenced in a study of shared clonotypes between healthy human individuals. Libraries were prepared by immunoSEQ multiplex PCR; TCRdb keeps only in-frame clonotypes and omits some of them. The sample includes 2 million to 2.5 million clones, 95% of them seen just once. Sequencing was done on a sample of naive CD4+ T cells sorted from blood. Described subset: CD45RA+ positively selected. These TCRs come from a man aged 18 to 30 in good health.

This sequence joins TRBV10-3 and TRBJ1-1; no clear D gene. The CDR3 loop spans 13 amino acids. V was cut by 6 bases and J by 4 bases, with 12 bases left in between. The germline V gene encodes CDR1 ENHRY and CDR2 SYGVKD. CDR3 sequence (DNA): TGTGCCATCAGCCCGGGTAAGGGCACTGAAGCTTTCTTT. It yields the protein CAISPGKGTEAFF.

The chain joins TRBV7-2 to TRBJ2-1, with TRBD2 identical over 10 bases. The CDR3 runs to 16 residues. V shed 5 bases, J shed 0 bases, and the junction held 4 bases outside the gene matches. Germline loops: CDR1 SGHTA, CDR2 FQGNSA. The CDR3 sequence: CASSRSGGVSYNEQFF. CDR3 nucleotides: TGTGCCAGCAGCAGAAGCGGGGGGGTCTCCTACAATGAGCAGTTCTTC.

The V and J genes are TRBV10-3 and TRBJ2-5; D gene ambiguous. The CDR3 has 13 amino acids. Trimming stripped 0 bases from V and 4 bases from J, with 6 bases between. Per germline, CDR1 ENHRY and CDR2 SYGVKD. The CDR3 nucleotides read TGTGCCATCAGTGAGTCCCGCGTAGAGACCCAGTACTTC. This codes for CAISESRVETQYF.

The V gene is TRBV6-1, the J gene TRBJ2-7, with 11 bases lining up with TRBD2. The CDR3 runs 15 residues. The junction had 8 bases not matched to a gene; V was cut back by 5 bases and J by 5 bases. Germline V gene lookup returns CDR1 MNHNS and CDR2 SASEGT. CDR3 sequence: CASSLAGGPWDEQYF. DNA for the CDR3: TGTGCCAGCAGTTTAGCGGGAGGGCCTTGGGACGAGCAGTACTTC.

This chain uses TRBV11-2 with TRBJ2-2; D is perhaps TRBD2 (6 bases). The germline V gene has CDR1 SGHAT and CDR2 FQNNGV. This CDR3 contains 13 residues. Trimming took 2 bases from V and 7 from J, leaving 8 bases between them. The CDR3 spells CASSLLAFGELFF. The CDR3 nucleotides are TGTGCCAGCAGCTTACTAGCGTTCGGGGAGCTGTTTTTT.

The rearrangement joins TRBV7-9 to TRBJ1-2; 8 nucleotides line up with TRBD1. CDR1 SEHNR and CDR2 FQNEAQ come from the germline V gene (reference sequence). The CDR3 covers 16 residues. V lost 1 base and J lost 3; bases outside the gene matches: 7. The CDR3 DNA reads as TGTGCCAGCAGCTTAGGGACAGGGAAGGCTCACTATGGCTACACCTTC. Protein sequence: CASSLGTGKAHYGYTF.

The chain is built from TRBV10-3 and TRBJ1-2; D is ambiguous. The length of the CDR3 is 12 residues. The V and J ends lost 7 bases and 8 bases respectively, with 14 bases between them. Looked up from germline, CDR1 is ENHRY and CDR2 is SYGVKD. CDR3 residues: CAITLDRRGYTF. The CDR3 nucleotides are TGTGCCATCACCCTGGACCGGCGAGGCTACACCTTC.

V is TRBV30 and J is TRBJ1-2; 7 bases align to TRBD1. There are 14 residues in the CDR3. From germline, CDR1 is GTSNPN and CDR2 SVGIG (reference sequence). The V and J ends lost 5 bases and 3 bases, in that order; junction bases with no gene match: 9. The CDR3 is CAWLTGTEYYGYTF. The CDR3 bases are TGTGCCTGGCTTACCGGGACAGAGTACTATGGCTACACCTTC.

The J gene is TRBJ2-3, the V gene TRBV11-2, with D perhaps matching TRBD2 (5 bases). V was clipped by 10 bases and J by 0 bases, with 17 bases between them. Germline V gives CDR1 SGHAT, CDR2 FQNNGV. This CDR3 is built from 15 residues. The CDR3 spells CATGGSGPSTDTQYF. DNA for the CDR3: TGTGCCACTGGAGGCAGCGGACCTAGCACAGATACGCAGTATTTT. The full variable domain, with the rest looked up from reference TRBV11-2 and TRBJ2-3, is EAGVAQSPRYKIIEKRQSVAFWCNPISGHATLYWYQQILGQGPKLLIQFQNNGVVDDSQLPKDRFSAERLKGVDSTLKIQPAKLEDSAVYLCATGGSGPSTDTQYFGPGTRLTVL.

As DNA, the CDR3 is TGTGCCAGCAGCAGGACGGGGAACTCCTACAATGAGCAGTTCTTC. Translated: CASSRTGNSYNEQFF. The gene calls are TRBV6-1 and TRBJ2-1; tentative D call: TRBD2 (5 bases). Germline CDR1 is MNHNS and CDR2 is SASEGT. Trimming stripped 6 bases from V and 0 bases from J, with 12 bases between. This CDR3 has 15 amino acids.

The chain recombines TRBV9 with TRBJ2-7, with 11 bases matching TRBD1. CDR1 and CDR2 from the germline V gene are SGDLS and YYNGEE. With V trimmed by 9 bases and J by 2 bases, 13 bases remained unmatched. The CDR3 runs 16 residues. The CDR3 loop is CATLEIGTGGTYEQYF. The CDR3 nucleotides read TGTGCCACCCTTGAAATAGGGACAGGGGGTACCTACGAGCAGTACTTC. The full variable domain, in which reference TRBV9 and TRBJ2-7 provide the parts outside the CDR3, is DSGVTQTPKHLITATGQRVTLRCSPRSGDLSVYWYQQSLDQGLQFLIQYYNGEERAKGNILERFSAQQFPDLHSELNLSSLELGDSALYFCATLEIGTGGTYEQYFGPGTRLTVT.

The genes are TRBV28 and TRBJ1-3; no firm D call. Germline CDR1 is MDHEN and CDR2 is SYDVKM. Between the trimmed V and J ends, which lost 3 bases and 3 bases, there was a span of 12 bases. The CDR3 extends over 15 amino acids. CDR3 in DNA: TGTGCCAGCAGTTTCGCCGCGGGAGGTGGAAACACCATATATTTT. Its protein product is CASSFAAGGGNTIYF.

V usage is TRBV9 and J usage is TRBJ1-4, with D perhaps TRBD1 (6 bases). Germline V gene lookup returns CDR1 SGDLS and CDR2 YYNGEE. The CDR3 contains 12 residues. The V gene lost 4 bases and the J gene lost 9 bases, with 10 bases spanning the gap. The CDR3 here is CASSPRDKKLFF. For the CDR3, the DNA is TGTGCCAGCAGCCCCCGGGACAAAAAACTGTTTTTT.

The chain's CDR3 is CASQDRGGQETQYF. CDR3 nucleotides: TGTGCCTCCCAGGACAGGGGGGGCCAAGAGACCCAGTACTTC. This chain uses TRBV19 with TRBJ2-5; 10 nucleotides align to TRBD1. The CDR3 totals 14 residues. With V trimmed by 11 bases and J by 1 base, 7 bases remained unmatched. CDR1 and CDR2 (germline): LNHDA, SQIVND (reference sequence). Drawing the rest from reference TRBV19 and TRBJ2-5, the complete variable domain is DGGITQSPKYLFRKEGQNVTLSCEQNLNHDAMYWYRQDPGQGLRLIYYSQIVNDFQKGDIAEGYSVSREKKESFPLTVTSAQKNPTAFYLCASQDRGGQETQYFGPGTRLLVL.

The chain's CDR3 is CATRTGEVYGYTF. The CDR3 region has the DNA TGTGCCACCAGGACAGGGGAGGTTTATGGCTACACCTTC. The chain carries TRBV10-3 and TRBJ1-2; 9 bases agree with TRBD1. CDR1 is ENHRY and CDR2 is SYGVKD in the germline V gene. The CDR3 sequence is 13 residues long. Germline trimming cut 10 bases from V and 5 bases from J; bases unmatched to any gene: 8.

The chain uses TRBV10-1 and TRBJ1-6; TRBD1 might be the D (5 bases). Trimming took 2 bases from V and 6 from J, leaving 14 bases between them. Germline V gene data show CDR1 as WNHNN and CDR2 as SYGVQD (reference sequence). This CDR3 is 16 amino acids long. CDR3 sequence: CASSEARAGGNSPLHF. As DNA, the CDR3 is TGCGCCAGCAGTGAGGCCAGGGCAGGTGGTAATTCACCCCTCCACTTT.

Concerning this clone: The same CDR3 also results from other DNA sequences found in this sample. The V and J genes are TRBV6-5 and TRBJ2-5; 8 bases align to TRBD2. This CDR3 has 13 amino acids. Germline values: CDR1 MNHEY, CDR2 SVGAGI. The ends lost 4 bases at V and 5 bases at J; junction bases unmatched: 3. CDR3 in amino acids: CASSSPGGETQYF. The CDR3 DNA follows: TGTGCCAGCAGTTCCCCGGGAGGGGAGACCCAGTACTTC.

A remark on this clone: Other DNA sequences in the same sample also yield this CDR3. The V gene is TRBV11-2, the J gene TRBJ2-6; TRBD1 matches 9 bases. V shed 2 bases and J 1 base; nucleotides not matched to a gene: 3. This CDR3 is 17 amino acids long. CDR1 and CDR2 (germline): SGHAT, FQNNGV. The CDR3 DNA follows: TGTGCCAGCAGCTTAACAGGGGGCAGGTCTGGGGCCAACGTCCTGACTTTC. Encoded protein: CASSLTGGRSGANVLTF.

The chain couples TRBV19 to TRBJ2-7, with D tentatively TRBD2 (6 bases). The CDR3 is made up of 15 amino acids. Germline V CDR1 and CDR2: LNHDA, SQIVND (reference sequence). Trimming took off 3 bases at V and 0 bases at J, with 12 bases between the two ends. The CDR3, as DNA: TGTGCCAGTAGTATGGGGAGCGGGCACTCCTACGAGCAGTACTTC. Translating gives CASSMGSGHSYEQYF.

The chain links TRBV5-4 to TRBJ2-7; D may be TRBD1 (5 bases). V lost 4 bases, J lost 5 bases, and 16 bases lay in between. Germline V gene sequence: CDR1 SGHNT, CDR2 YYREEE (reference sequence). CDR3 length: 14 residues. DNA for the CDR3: TGTGCCAGCAGCCCGTCGGTAGGGGTCCACGAGCAGTACTTC. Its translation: CASSPSVGVHEQYF.

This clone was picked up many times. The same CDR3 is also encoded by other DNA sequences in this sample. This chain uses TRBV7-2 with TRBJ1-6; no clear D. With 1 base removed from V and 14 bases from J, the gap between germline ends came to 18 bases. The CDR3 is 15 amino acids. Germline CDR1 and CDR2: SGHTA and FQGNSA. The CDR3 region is CASSLGYGWEVALHF. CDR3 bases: TGTGCCAGCAGCTTAGGTTACGGTTGGGAAGTGGCCCTCCACTTT.